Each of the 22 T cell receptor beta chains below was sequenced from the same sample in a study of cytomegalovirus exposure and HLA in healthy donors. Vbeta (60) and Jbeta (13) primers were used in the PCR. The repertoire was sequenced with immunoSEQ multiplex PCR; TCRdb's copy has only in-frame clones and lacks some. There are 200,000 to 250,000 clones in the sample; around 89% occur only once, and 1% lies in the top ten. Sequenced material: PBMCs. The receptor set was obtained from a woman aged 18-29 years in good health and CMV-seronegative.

The CDR3 loop is CAISESAVGEYEQYF. CDR3 coding DNA: TGTGCCATCAGTGAGTCTGCGGTCGGGGAATACGAGCAGTACTTC. This chain uses TRBV10-3 with TRBJ2-5, with D perhaps matching TRBD2 (5 bases). The DNA end is a closer match to TRBJ2-7, so the J assignment may be wrong. This CDR3 spans 15 amino acids. Germline values: CDR1 ENHRY, CDR2 SYGVKD.

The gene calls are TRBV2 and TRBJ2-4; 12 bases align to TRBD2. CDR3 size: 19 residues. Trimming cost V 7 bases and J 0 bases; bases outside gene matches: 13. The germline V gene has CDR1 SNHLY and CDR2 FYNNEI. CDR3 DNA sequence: TGTGCCAGCACCCCACGGTGGCTAGCGGGGGGGATAGCCAAAAACATTCAGTACTTC. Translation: CASTPRWLAGGIAKNIQYF.

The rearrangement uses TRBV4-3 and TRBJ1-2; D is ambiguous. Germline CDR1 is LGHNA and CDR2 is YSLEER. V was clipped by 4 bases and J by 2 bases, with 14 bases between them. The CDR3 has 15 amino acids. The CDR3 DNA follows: TGCGCCAGCAGCCCGCGCATGGGAGTGAACTATGGCTACACCTTC. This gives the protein CASSPRMGVNYGYTF.

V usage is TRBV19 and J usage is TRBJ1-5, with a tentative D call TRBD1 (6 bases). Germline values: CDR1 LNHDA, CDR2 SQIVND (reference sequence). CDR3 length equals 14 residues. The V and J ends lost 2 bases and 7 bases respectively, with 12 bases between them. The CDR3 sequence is CASSIRGAQQPQHF. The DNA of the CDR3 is TGTGCCAGTAGTATACGGGGGGCTCAGCAGCCCCAGCATTTT.

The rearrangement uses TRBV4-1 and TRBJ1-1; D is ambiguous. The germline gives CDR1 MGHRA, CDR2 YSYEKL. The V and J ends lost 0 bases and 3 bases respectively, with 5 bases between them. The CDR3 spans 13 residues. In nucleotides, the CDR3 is TGCGCCAGCAGCCAAGAGGGAGACACTGAAGCTTTCTTT. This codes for CASSQEGDTEAFF.

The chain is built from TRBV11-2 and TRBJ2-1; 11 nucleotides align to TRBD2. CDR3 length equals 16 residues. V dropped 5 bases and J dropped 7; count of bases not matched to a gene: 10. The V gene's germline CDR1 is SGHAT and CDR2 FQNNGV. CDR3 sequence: CASSPTGTSGRNEQFF. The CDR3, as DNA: TGTGCCAGCAGCCCAACCGGGACTAGCGGACGGAATGAGCAGTTCTTC.

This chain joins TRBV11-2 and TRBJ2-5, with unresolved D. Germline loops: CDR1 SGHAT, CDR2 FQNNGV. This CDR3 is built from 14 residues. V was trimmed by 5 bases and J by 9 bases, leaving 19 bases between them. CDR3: CASSKWPRQVAQYF. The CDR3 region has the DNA TGTGCCAGCAGCAAGTGGCCTAGGCAAGTGGCCCAGTACTTC.

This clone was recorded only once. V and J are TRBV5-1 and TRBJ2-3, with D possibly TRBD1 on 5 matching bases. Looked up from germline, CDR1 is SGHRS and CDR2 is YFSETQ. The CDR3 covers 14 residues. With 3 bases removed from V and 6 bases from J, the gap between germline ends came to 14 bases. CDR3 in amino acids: CASSYFGQTDTQYF. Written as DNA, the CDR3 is TGCGCCAGCAGCTACTTCGGACAAACTGATACGCAGTATTTT.

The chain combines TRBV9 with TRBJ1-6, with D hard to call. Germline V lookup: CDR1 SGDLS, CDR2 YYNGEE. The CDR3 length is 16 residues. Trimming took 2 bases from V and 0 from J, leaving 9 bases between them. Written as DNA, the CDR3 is TGTGCCAGCAGCGTTTACAGTAGCTCCTATAATTCACCCCTCCACTTT. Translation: CASSVYSSSYNSPLHF. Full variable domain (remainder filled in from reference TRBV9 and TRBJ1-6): DSGVTQTPKHLITATGQRVTLRCSPRSGDLSVYWYQQSLDQGLQFLIQYYNGEERAKGNILERFSAQQFPDLHSELNLSSLELGDSALYFCASSVYSSSYNSPLHFGNGTRLTVT.

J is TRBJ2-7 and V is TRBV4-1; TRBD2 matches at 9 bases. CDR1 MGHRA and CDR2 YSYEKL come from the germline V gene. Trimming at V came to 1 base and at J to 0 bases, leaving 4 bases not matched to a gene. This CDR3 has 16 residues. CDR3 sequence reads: CASSQGLAGLSYEQYF. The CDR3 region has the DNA TGCGCCAGCAGCCAAGGGCTAGCGGGGCTCTCCTACGAGCAGTACTTC.

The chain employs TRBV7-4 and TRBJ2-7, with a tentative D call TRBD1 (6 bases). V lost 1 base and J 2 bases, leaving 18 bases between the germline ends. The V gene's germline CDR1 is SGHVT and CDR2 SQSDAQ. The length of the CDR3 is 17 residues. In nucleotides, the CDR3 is TGTGCCAGCAGCTTAGGATTTCTGGGACACATCACCTACGAGCAGTACTTC. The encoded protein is CASSLGFLGHITYEQYF.

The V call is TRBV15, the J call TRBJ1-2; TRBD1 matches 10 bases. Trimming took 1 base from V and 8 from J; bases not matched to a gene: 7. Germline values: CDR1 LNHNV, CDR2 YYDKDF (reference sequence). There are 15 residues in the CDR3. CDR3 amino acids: CATSRAGDRGQGYTF. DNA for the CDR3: TGTGCCACCAGCAGAGCCGGCGACAGGGGGCAAGGCTACACCTTC.

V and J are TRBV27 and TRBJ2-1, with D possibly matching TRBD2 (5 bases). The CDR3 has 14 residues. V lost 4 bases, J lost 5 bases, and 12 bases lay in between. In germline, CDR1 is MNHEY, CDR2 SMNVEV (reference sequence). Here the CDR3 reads CASSWRGGNNEQFF. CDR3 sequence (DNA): TGTGCCAGCAGTTGGCGAGGAGGTAACAATGAGCAGTTCTTC.

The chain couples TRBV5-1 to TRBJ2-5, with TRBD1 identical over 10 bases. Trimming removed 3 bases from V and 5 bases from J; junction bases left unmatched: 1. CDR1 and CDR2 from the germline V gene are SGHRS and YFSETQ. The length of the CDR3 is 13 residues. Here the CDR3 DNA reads TGCGCCAGCAGCTCGGGACAGGGGGAGACCCAGTACTTC. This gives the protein CASSSGQGETQYF.

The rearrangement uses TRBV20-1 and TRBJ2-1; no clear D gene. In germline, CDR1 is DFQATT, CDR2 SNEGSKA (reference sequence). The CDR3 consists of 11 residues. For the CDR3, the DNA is TGCGGATCTAGCTCCTACAATGAGCAGTTCTTC. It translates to CGSSSYNEQFF.

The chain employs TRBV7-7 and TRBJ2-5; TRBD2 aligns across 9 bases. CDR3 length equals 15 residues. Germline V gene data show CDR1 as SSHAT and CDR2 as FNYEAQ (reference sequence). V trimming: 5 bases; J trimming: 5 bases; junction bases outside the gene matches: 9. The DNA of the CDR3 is TGTGCCAGCAGCCGTATTGGGGCGGGGGGGGAGACCCAGTACTTC. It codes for CASSRIGAGGETQYF.

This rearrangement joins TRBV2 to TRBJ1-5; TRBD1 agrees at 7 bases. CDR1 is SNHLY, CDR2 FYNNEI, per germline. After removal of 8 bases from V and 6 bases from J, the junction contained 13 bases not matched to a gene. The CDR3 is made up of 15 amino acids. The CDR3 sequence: CASRLQGLGLQPQHF. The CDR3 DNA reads TGTGCCAGCCGTTTACAGGGGCTGGGCCTTCAGCCCCAGCATTTT.

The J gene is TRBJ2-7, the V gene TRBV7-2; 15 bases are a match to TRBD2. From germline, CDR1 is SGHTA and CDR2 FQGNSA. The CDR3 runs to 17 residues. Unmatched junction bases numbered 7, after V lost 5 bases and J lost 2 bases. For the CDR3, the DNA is TGTGCCAGCAGCCCGCGGACTAGCGGGGGGGCCCCCTACGAGCAGTACTTC. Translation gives CASSPRTSGGAPYEQYF. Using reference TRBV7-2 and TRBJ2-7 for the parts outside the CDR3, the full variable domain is GAGVSQSPSNKVTEKGKDVELRCDPISGHTALYWYRQSLGQGLEFLIYFQGNSAPDKSGLPSDRFSAERTGGSVSTLTIQRTQQEDSAVYLCASSPRTSGGAPYEQYFGPGTRLTVT.

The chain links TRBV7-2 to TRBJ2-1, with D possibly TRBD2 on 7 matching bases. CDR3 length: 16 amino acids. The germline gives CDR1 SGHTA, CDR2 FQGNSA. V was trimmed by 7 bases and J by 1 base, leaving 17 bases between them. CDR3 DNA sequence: TGTGCCAGCACCCTCAATAGGGGGGGGTCCTACAATGAGCAGTTCTTC. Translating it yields CASTLNRGGSYNEQFF.

This chain's CDR3 is CASSLAWEGGTYEQYF. As DNA, the CDR3 is TGTGCCAGCAGCTTAGCGTGGGAGGGAGGGACCTACGAGCAGTACTTC. The V call is TRBV7-8, the J call TRBJ2-7, with 7 positions matching TRBD2. Losses at the gene ends were 0 bases for V and 2 bases for J; bases not matched to a gene: 7. Germline V CDR1 and CDR2: SGHVS, FQNEAQ. The CDR3 is made up of 16 amino acids.

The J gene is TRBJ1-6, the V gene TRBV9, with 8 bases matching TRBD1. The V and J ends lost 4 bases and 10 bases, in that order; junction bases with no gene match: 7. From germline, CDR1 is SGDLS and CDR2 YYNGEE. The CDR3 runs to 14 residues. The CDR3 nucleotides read TGTGCCAGCAGCACAGGACAGGGCGAATCACCCCTCCACTTT. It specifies CASSTGQGESPLHF.

CDR3 loop: CASSLPGGHYGYTF. The CDR3 bases are TGTGCCAGCAGCCTTCCAGGGGGCCACTATGGCTACACCTTC. This sequence joins TRBV7-2 and TRBJ1-2; 8 bases match TRBD1. V lost 5 bases, J lost 3 bases, and 5 bases stayed unmatched. The V gene's germline CDR1 is SGHTA and CDR2 FQGNSA. The CDR3 has 14 residues.